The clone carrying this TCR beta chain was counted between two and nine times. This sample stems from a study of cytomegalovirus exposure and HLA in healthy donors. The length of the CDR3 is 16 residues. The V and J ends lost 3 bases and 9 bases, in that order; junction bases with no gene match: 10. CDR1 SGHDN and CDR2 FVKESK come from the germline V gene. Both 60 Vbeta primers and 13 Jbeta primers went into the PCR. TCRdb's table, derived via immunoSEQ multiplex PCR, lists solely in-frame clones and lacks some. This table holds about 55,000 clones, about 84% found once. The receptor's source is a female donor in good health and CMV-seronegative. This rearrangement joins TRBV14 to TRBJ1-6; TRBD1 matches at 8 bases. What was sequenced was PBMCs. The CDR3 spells CASSHGTGGGGSPLHF. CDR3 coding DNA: TGTGCCAGCAGCCACGGGACAGGCGGCGGGGGTTCACCCCTCCACTTT.